What follows are 24 T cell receptor beta chains derived from one specimen sequenced in a study of blood T cells in healthy people across ages. Then a second PCR, running roughly 6 to 11 cycles, was carried out with a sample-barcoded 5' primer and a J-beta primer mix. MiXCR, applied by TCRdb to the 5' RACE reads, yields one record per CDR3 protein. The table has approximately 770,000 distinct CDR3 sequences, 58% seen once; the top ten hold over 20%. Material for sequencing was blood. The receptors stem from a man aged 25-45 years in good health.

V gene TRBV29-1 combines with J gene TRBJ1-2, with a possible D match to TRBD1 (5 bases). The V gene's germline CDR1 is SQVTM and CDR2 ANQGSEA. V lost 6 bases, J lost 8 bases, and 16 bases lay in between. This CDR3 contains 12 residues. The CDR3 protein is CSVRSGDSGYTF. The CDR3 DNA sequence: TGCAGCGTCCGAAGCGGGGACTCCGGCTACACCTTC. Using reference TRBV29-1 and TRBJ1-2 for the parts outside the CDR3, the full variable domain is SAVISQKPSRDICQRGTSLTIQCQVDSQVTMMFWYRQQPGQSLTLIATANQGSEATYESGFVIDKFPISRPNLTFSTLTVSNMSPEDSSIYLCSVRSGDSGYTFGSGTRLTVV.

The chain joins TRBV4-2 to TRBJ1-5; D might be TRBD1 (5 bases). The germline CDR1 and CDR2 sequences are LGHNA and YNFKEQ. Trimming removed 1 base from V and 0 bases from J, with 7 bases in between. CDR3 length: 15 residues. The CDR3 nucleotides are TGTGCCAGCAGCCAAGGACAGAATAGCAATCAGCCCCAGCATTTT. This translates into CASSQGQNSNQPQHF.

V gene TRBV7-2 combines with J gene TRBJ2-1; 7 bases line up with TRBD2. The CDR3 runs 15 residues. The junction had 6 bases not matched to a gene; V was cut back by 2 bases and J by 5 bases. Germline CDR1 and CDR2: SGHTA and FQGNSA. CDR3 amino acids: CASSLSGILDNEQFF. As DNA, the CDR3 is TGTGCCAGCAGCTTAAGCGGGATCCTCGACAATGAGCAGTTCTTC.

The J gene is TRBJ2-7, the V gene TRBV28; either TRBD1 or TRBD2 may supply D (5 bases each). The CDR3 contains 15 residues. The V gene's germline CDR1 is MDHEN and CDR2 SYDVKM. V was shortened by 5 bases and J by 6 bases, with 20 bases between the two germline ends. The CDR3 sequence: CASSAPGRSHIEQYF. CDR3 bases: TGTGCCAGCAGTGCCCCGGGACGAAGCCACATCGAGCAGTACTTC.

The chain links TRBV20-1 to TRBJ2-3; perhaps TRBD2 as D (7 bases). Germline V gene lookup returns CDR1 DFQATT and CDR2 SNEGSKA (reference sequence). The CDR3 is made up of 14 amino acids. The V gene lost 3 bases and the J gene lost 2 bases, with 12 bases spanning the gap. CDR3 coding DNA: TGCAGTGCTAGTGCCGGGGGGCTCACAGATACGCAGTATTTT. It encodes CSASAGGLTDTQYF.

V usage is TRBV7-2 and J usage is TRBJ2-7; 7 bases line up with TRBD1. The CDR3 extends over 14 amino acids. The ends lost 8 bases at V and 1 base at J; junction bases unmatched: 8. CDR1 SGHTA and CDR2 FQGNSA come from the germline V gene. The CDR3 DNA reads as TGTGCCAGCGGCCAGGGGGTTTTTTCCTACGAGCAGTACTTC. Translated: CASGQGVFSYEQYF.

The chain is built from TRBV9 and TRBJ2-7, with TRBD2 as a possible D gene (7 bases). V lost 2 bases to trimming and J lost 6 bases, with 15 bases between them. Germline CDR1 and CDR2: SGDLS and YYNGEE. The CDR3 covers 14 residues. The CDR3 sequence is CASSVGTGGFEQYF. As DNA, the CDR3 is TGTGCCAGCAGCGTTGGGACGGGGGGCTTCGAGCAGTACTTC.

This clonotype was recorded only once. The gene calls are TRBV29-1 and TRBJ2-7; 9 positions match TRBD2. With 4 bases clipped from V and 2 bases from J, the junction kept 3 bases outside the gene matches. The CDR3 extends over 13 amino acids. Per germline, CDR1 SQVTM and CDR2 ANQGSEA. In nucleotides, the CDR3 is TGCAGCGTTGTCTCTAGCGGGACCTACGAGCAGTACTTC. Translation gives CSVVSSGTYEQYF.

The CDR3 region has the DNA TGTGCCAGCTCGCCGGTCCGGGACAGGGGCAATCAGCCCCAGCATTTT. Residues: CASSPVRDRGNQPQHF. The genes are TRBV18 and TRBJ1-5; 9 nucleotides align to TRBD1. In germline, CDR1 is KGHSH, CDR2 LQKENI. Unmatched junction bases numbered 8, after V lost 6 bases and J lost 2 bases. The CDR3 sequence is 16 residues long.

The CDR3 coding sequence is TGTGCCACCAGCAGCCGCCGGGACATTATTGGCTACACCTTC. The encoded protein is CATSSRRDIIGYTF. J is TRBJ1-2 and V is TRBV15, with D possibly being TRBD1 (6 bases). The germline V gene has CDR1 LNHNV and CDR2 YYDKDF (reference sequence). Deletions cut 3 bases from V and 7 bases from J, with 15 bases between. CDR3 length: 14 residues.

This clonotype appeared a few times. The rearrangement links TRBV29-1 to TRBJ2-1; 8 bases match TRBD2. The germline gives CDR1 SQVTM, CDR2 ANQGSEA. V lost 7 bases to trimming and J lost 1 base; unmatched junction nucleotides: 6. The CDR3 is 14 residues long. The CDR3 reads CSAERGGSYNEQFF. The CDR3 DNA follows: TGCAGCGCCGAACGGGGGGGGTCCTACAATGAGCAGTTCTTC.

The chain couples TRBV20-1 to TRBJ2-2, with D maybe TRBD2 (5 bases). CDR1 DFQATT and CDR2 SNEGSKA come from the germline V gene (reference sequence). CDR3 length: 13 amino acids. Trimming left V 3 bases short and J 0 bases short, with 5 bases between. The CDR3 coding sequence is TGCAGTGCTAGCGGGACGAACACCGGGGAGCTGTTTTTT. Protein: CSASGTNTGELFF.

This clonotype was seen a few times. The V call is TRBV4-3, the J call TRBJ2-7, with 9 bases identical to TRBD1. The CDR3 runs 16 residues. Germline CDR1 is LGHNA and CDR2 is YSLEER. The V segment lost 3 bases and the J segment 1 base; nucleotides outside the gene matches: 7. CDR3 loop: CASSHSWTGESYEQYF. As DNA, the CDR3 is TGCGCCAGCAGCCACTCTTGGACAGGGGAGTCCTACGAGCAGTACTTC.

J is TRBJ2-4 and V is TRBV20-1; TRBD2 is a possible D gene (6 bases). Germline V gives CDR1 DFQATT, CDR2 SNEGSKA (reference sequence). The V end was cut by 5 bases, the J end by 0 bases, with 20 bases between. There are 17 residues in the CDR3. The CDR3 DNA is TGCAGTGCTGCCACGCTGCAGCGGGCATCAGCCAAAAACATTCAGTACTTC. Translated: CSAATLQRASAKNIQYF.

The chain joins TRBV27 to TRBJ2-1; 8 bases match TRBD2. This CDR3 has 13 residues. The V gene's germline CDR1 is MNHEY and CDR2 SMNVEV (reference sequence). Trimming took 5 bases from V and 9 from J; bases not matched to a gene: 6. CDR3 coding DNA: TGTGCCAGCAGTCCAGCGGGAGCGGGTGAGCAGTTCTTC. Its protein is CASSPAGAGEQFF.

The V and J genes are TRBV9 and TRBJ1-2; weak D call: TRBD1 (5 bases). From germline, CDR1 is SGDLS and CDR2 YYNGEE. The CDR3 has 16 residues. The V and J ends lost 0 bases and 5 bases respectively, with 17 bases between them. The CDR3 here is CASSVGGTRNLYGYTF. The CDR3 nucleotides read TGTGCCAGCAGCGTAGGAGGGACCCGTAACCTTTATGGCTACACCTTC.

The chain employs TRBV4-3 and TRBJ2-7; perhaps D is TRBD1 or TRBD2 (5 bases each). The CDR3 extends over 15 amino acids. In germline, CDR1 is LGHNA, CDR2 YSLEER. The V and J ends lost 4 bases and 3 bases respectively, with 16 bases between them. The CDR3 protein is CASSRLGDGSYEQYF. CDR3 DNA sequence: TGCGCCAGCAGCCGGCTAGGGGACGGAAGCTACGAGCAGTACTTC.

This clonotype was found many times. This rearrangement joins TRBV4-1 to TRBJ2-1; 12 nucleotides align to TRBD2. The CDR3 consists of 17 residues. CDR1 MGHRA and CDR2 YSYEKL come from the germline V gene. V lost 2 bases to trimming and J lost 5 bases; unmatched junction nucleotides: 7. CDR3 in amino acids: CASSQPATSGGNNEQFF. The CDR3 bases are TGCGCCAGCAGCCAACCCGCGACTAGCGGGGGTAACAATGAGCAGTTCTTC.

This chain joins TRBV14 and TRBJ2-5; TRBD2 might be the D (6 bases). The end of the DNA aligns better with TRBJ2-7, so the J call may be wrong. This CDR3 region has 13 residues. The V gene's germline CDR1 is SGHDN and CDR2 FVKESK. The CDR3 sequence is CASSPYSSDEQYF. The CDR3, as DNA: TGTGCCAGCAGCCCTTATTCTAGCGACGAGCAGTACTTC.

V and J are TRBV20-1 and TRBJ2-7, with 12 bases identical to TRBD2. With 7 bases clipped from V and 5 bases from J, the junction kept 15 bases outside the gene matches. From germline, CDR1 is DFQATT and CDR2 SNEGSKA (reference sequence). The CDR3 covers 16 residues. The CDR3 DNA sequence: TGCAGTGTAGTCCCCCCGACTAGCGGGAGTATCAACGAGCAGTACTTC. It specifies CSVVPPTSGSINEQYF.

The chain carries TRBV6-1 and TRBJ1-5, with 7 bases aligning to TRBD1. J gave up 6 bases and V 6 bases, and 14 bases lay outside the gene matches. There are 16 residues in the CDR3. Germline values: CDR1 MNHNS, CDR2 SASEGT. CDR3 DNA: TGTGCCAGCAGAGCCACTTCAGAGGGGGCATTTCAGCCCCAGCATTTT. This sequence encodes CASRATSEGAFQPQHF.

As for this clonotype: A junction boundary mismatches the germline segment, possibly from a read error. The rearrangement links TRBV6-5 to TRBJ2-1; a weak D match, TRBD2 (5 bases). CDR3 length: 15 residues. Per germline, CDR1 MNHEY and CDR2 SVGAGI. CDR3 nucleotide sequence: TGTGCCAGCAGTTACTTGGGGAGCTCCTACAGTGAGCAGTTCTTC. Translation gives CASSYLGSSYSEQFF.

J is TRBJ2-4 and V is TRBV29-1; 7 nucleotides agree with TRBD2. The end of the DNA aligns better with TRBJ2-7, so the J call may be wrong. Germline V gives CDR1 SQVTM, CDR2 ANQGSEA. The CDR3 extends over 13 amino acids. The CDR3 reads CSAGRDGAYEQYF. In DNA form, the CDR3 reads TGCAGCGCTGGGAGGGACGGGGCCTACGAGCAGTACTTC.

The chain links TRBV11-2 to TRBJ2-5; 8 bases are shared with TRBD2. This CDR3 contains 15 residues. Losses at the gene ends were 3 bases for V and 11 bases for J; bases not matched to a gene: 14. The germline V gene has CDR1 SGHAT and CDR2 FQNNGV. The CDR3 loop reads CASSFILAGYNEQYF. CDR3 DNA: TGTGCCAGCAGCTTCATCCTAGCGGGTTACAATGAGCAGTACTTC. The whole variable domain, filled in from reference TRBV11-2 and TRBJ2-5, reads EAGVAQSPRYKIIEKRQSVAFWCNPISGHATLYWYQQILGQGPKLLIQFQNNGVVDDSQLPKDRFSAERLKGVDSTLKIQPAKLEDSAVYLCASSFILAGYNEQYFGPGTRLLVL.